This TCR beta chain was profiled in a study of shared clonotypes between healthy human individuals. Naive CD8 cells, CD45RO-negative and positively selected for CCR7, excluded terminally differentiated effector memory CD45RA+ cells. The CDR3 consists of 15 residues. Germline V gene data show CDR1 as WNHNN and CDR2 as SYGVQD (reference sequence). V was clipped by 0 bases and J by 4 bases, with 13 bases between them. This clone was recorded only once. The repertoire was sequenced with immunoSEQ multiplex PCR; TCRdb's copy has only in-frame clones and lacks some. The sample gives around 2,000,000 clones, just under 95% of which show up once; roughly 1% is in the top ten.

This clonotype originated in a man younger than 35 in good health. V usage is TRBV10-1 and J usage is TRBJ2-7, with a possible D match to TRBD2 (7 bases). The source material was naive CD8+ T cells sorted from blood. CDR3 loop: CASSESAGAGYEQYF. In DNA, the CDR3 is TGCGCCAGCAGTGAGTCGGCGGGGGCTGGGTACGAGCAGTACTTC.